Listed here are 10 T cell receptor beta chains from one sample, sequenced in a study of response to subunit inactivated influenza vaccine. TCRdb redid the calling of the RT-PCR reads with MiXCR, one entry per CDR3 protein. The sample gives roughly 700,000 distinct CDR3 sequences, about 14% of which show up once; 6.5% to 8.5% is in the top ten. The sample was PBMCs from blood, taken approximately 15 days before vaccination. These receptors all come from a man over 45 who received an inactivated influenza vaccine.

This clonotype has just a few counts. In nucleotides, the CDR3 is TGTGCCAGCAGCTTTAGGACAGGGCGCTACGAGCAGTACTTC. Protein product: CASSFRTGRYEQYF. J is TRBJ2-7 and V is TRBV7-2; 8 bases line up with TRBD1. The V gene end was trimmed by 3 bases and the J gene end by 3 bases; junction bases not matched to a gene: 4. CDR1 is SGHTA and CDR2 is FQGNSA in the germline V gene. The CDR3 is made up of 14 amino acids.

This clonotype was counted between two and nine times. The gene calls are TRBV4-3 and TRBJ2-3; D is unclear. V lost 1 base and J lost 5, with 10 bases in between. This CDR3 region has 14 residues. The germline V gene has CDR1 LGHNA and CDR2 YSLEER. The CDR3 loop reads CASSQGSLRDTQYF. The CDR3 DNA follows: TGCGCCAGCAGCCAAGGAAGTCTCCGAGATACGCAGTATTTT.

V usage is TRBV7-2 and J usage is TRBJ2-2; possibly TRBD1 for D (6 bases). Germline values: CDR1 SGHTA, CDR2 FQGNSA. V lost 6 bases, J lost 7 bases, and 12 bases lay in between. This CDR3 is built from 13 residues. The CDR3 sequence: CASRTQGVGELFF. CDR3 in DNA: TGTGCCAGCAGAACACAGGGTGTCGGGGAGCTGTTTTTT.

This clonotype was recorded at least ten times. This chain links TRBV12-3 or TRBV12-4 with TRBJ2-1; 11 bases fit TRBD1. The CDR3 spans 15 residues. V shed 10 bases, J shed 6 bases, and the junction held 11 bases outside the gene matches. Here the CDR3 reads CATGHRDRGTNEQFF. As DNA, the CDR3 is TGTGCCACCGGGCACCGGGACAGGGGGACCAATGAGCAGTTCTTC.

The chain is built from TRBV20-1 and TRBJ2-7; 13 bases are shared with TRBD2. The germline V gene has CDR1 DFQATT and CDR2 SNEGSKA (reference sequence). The CDR3 sequence is 16 residues long. J gave up 0 bases and V 4 bases, and 6 bases lay outside the gene matches. The CDR3 loop is CSATGTSGISSYEQYF. The CDR3 DNA reads as TGCAGTGCTACCGGGACTAGCGGGATTAGCTCCTACGAGCAGTACTTC.

The table lists this clonotype with many counts. The V gene is TRBV12-3 or TRBV12-4, the J gene TRBJ2-2, with no clear D. V dropped 6 bases and J dropped 1 base, with 9 bases sitting between them. This CDR3 has 14 amino acids. CDR3: CASRPAGNTGELFF. In nucleotides, the CDR3 is TGTGCCAGCAGACCCGCAGGGAACACCGGGGAGCTGTTTTTT.

The chain joins TRBV3-1 to TRBJ1-3, with D hard to call. Deletions cut 1 base from V and 4 bases from J, with 14 bases between. The CDR3 runs to 16 residues. In germline, CDR1 is LGHDT, CDR2 YNNKEL (reference sequence). The CDR3 DNA reads as TGTGCCAGCAGCCAAGCACACTTGATCTCCGGAAACACCATATATTTT. This gives the protein CASSQAHLISGNTIYF.

At least ten counts were recorded for this clonotype. The chain uses TRBV20-1 and TRBJ2-7; 10 bases are a match to TRBD1. This CDR3 comprises 17 residues. V shed 5 bases, J shed 0 bases, and the junction held 13 bases outside the gene matches. CDR1 and CDR2 (germline): DFQATT, SNEGSKA (reference sequence). This CDR3 reads CSALSSKTGGVSYEQYF. The CDR3 nucleotides read TGCAGTGCTCTCAGCTCTAAGACAGGGGGCGTCTCCTACGAGCAGTACTTC.

The chain joins TRBV7-2 to TRBJ2-1, with 11 bases lining up with TRBD1. Germline-derived CDR1 and CDR2 are SGHTA and FQGNSA. Unmatched junction bases numbered 10, after V lost 5 bases and J lost 10 bases. The CDR3 is 15 residues long. In DNA form, the CDR3 reads TGTGCCAGCAGCCTCCCGGGACAGGGGGGCCACGAGCAGTTCTTC. The encoded protein is CASSLPGQGGHEQFF.

The chain has TRBV27 and TRBJ2-1; D might be TRBD1 (6 bases). The V gene lost 2 bases and the J gene lost 2 bases, with 13 bases spanning the gap. This CDR3 contains 16 residues. Germline V gives CDR1 MNHEY, CDR2 SMNVEV (reference sequence). CDR3 region: CASSLVGARTYNEQFF. In DNA form, the CDR3 reads TGTGCCAGCAGTTTAGTGGGGGCGCGAACCTACAATGAGCAGTTCTTC.